This T cell receptor (beta chain) was observed in a study of T-cell memory formation after mild COVID-19 (dated by TCRdb to the early 2020s). Concerning the study at large: TCR sequence clusters from the two donors were found to be largely donor specific. In a couple of donors, T-cell clones that expanded and contracted after mild COVID-19 were tracked by sequencing TCRalpha and TCRbeta repertoires over time. Two young, previously healthy adult volunteers, one female and one male, were included in the cohort.

Trimming leaves V shorter by 4 bases and J shorter by 4 bases, with the junction holding 8 bases beyond the gene matches. From the cysteine through the phenylalanine, the CDR3 covers 15 amino acids. Left in the record is the CDR3 DNA by itself, 45 bases read in frame from the first base. CDR1 and CDR2 are read off the germline V gene as SGHRS and YFSETQ. Ficoll-Paque density gradient centrifugation was the method used to isolate PBMCs. The sequencer was an Illumina NovaSeq 6000. Using 5'RACE with constant-segment primers, TCRalpha and TCRbeta cDNA libraries were constructed, with sample barcodes and unique molecular identifiers added in the process. Trizol reagent was used to extract RNA from every sample. Libraries were amplified in two PCR steps, with a second sample barcode and Illumina TruSeq adapters added in the second step. The libraries were sequenced on an Illumina NovaSeq using 2 x 150 bp paired-end reads. The authors' analysis ran thus. With migec v1.2.7, reads were demultiplexed and then collapsed into UMI-guided consensus sequences. Using mixcr v2.1.11, the UMI consensuses were aligned to TRA and TRB V and J templates and assembled into clonotypes. Expanded or contracted clonotypes were those called significant by both edgeR and NoisET, with noise models trained on biological replicates. For edgeR calls, the thresholds were a false discovery rate-adjusted p below 0.01 and a log2 fold-change of 1. PCA with hierarchical clustering of max-normalized trajectories of the 1000 most abundant clonotypes was used as exploratory dynamics analysis. Each responding clone was given a CD4 or CD8 phenotype based on the CD4+ and CD8+ repertoires, which had been sequenced separately. In TCRdb, the public reads were trimmed at Q25 with fastp and aligned with MiXCR, with productive beta chains retained. Every CDR3 protein is listed once, alongside the most common genes and DNA of its rows. The V and J calls shown here were made by TCRdb, not taken from the authors' results. Present in this sample are 100,000 to 120,000 distinct CDR3 sequences, about 18% of which were seen just once. Jointly, the top ten make up around 5.5% of the sample.

The full study reports these points: SARS-CoV-2 specificity of the second-wave clones peaking on day 37 was not confirmed. Clones contracting from day 15 to 85 had balanced CD4/CD8 phenotypes, while a second wave expanding from day 15 to 37 was biased towards CD4+. The detection of some responding clones in pre-infection memory suggests that pre-existing cross-reactive memory T cells joined the SARS-CoV-2 response. The study covered only a couple of mild cases, and larger cohorts including severe cases with pre-infection samples were considered necessary. Contracting CD4+ clones were found mainly in CM and EM memory subsets, while CD8+ clones were enriched in EMRA.

In this sample, this clonotype turned up a few times. Its target antigen remains unknown. No clone much larger than this one lies a single base away; base qualities are absent. This clonotype originated in a man between 18 and 35 years old who had mild COVID-19 (a few samples of this study predate the infection). The sample titles of this study are shuffled in the database, so cell type and time point are left out; the donor was told from shared clones. The V gene is TRBV5-1 and the J gene is TRBJ2-3, and TRBD1 matches 8 of the central bases. The sequencing input was PBMCs or a T cell subset sorted from them (not recorded which). The nucleotides are TGCGCCAGCAGCCGAAGGGACAGGAGCGCAGATACGCAGTATTTT. The translation is CASSRRDRSADTQYF. Here the CDR3 is joined to the reference TRBV5-1 and TRBJ2-3 genes, and the full variable domain is: KAGVTQTPRYLIKTRGQQVTLSCSPISGHRSVSWYQQTPGQGLQFLFEYFSETQRNKGNFPGRFSGRQFSNSRSEMNVSTLELGDSALYLCASSRRDRSADTQYFGPGTRLTVL.